This T cell receptor beta chain was recorded in a study of T cell responses to AZD1222 COVID-19 vaccine. Germline assignment: CDR1 SGHAT and CDR2 FQDESV (reference sequence). Trimming took 1 base from V and 3 from J, leaving 7 bases between them. The CDR3 length is 14 residues. Libraries were prepared by immunoSEQ multiplex PCR; TCRdb keeps only in-frame clonotypes and omits some of them. Among about 140,000 clones listed, about 92% were seen once. General observations from the study: Unmutated variant regions reportedly attract nearly half of all spike-specific TCRs. An increase in Spike-specific TCR breadth and depth was observed after two AZD1222 doses. The donors showed a predominance of white British ancestry and of females, with possible underestimation of clonal diversity. Repertoire samples came only from after the peak T cell response.

This clone occurred once. The antigen remains undetermined. Material: peripheral blood, obtained 28 days after the second AZD1222 dose. The chain couples TRBV11-1 to TRBJ2-1, with D unclear. The receptor comes from an adult who received the AZD1222 COVID-19 vaccine. CDR3 in DNA: TGTGCCAGCAGCTTAGGGGGAAACTACAATGAGCAGTTCTTC. Translated: CASSLGGNYNEQFF.